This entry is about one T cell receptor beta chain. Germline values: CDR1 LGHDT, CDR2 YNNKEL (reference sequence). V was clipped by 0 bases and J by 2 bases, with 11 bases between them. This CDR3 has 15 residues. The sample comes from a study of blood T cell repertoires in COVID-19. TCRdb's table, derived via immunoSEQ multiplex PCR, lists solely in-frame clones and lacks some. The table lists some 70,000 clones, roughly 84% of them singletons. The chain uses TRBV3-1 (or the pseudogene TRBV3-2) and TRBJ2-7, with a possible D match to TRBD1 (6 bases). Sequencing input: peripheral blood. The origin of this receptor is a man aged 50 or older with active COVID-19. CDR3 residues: CASSQDNRATYEQYF. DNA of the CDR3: TGTGCCAGCAGCCAAGACAACAGGGCAACCTACGAGCAGTACTTC.